The T cell receptor (beta chain) described here comes from a study of T cell repertoires in cytomegalovirus infection. Study information: CMV epitopes that were recently identified and HLA-C-restricted were used alongside well-studied HLA-B-restricted ones. CMV infection together with matching HLA type was indicated by public TCR beta signatures.

Points from the study as a whole: Of the TCR beta families, the public ones yielded a cumulative frequency that identified carriers of CMV plus the relevant HLA.

TCRdb reprocessed the reads with MiXCR, giving one entry per CDR3 protein. The data contain hundreds of thousands of distinct CDR3 sequences, about 30% of them singletons. V was pared by 2 bases and J by 5 bases, with 6 bases of the junction left unmatched. The CDR3 runs to 16 residues. Germline V gene lookup returns CDR1 SGHVS and CDR2 FNYEAQ. This clonotype was observed a few times. Antigen specificity is unknown. The source of this sequence is a human donor in good health (CMV status not recorded). Some clones in this sample may be carry-over from other donors' samples. V is TRBV7-6 and J is TRBJ2-1; 10 positions agree with TRBD2. The starting material was cultured PBMCs, obtained from culture after CMV antigen stimulation. CDR3 loop: CASSLQAGGPDNEQFF. CDR3 nucleotide sequence: TGTGCCAGCAGCTTACAAGCGGGAGGGCCCGACAATGAGCAGTTCTTC.